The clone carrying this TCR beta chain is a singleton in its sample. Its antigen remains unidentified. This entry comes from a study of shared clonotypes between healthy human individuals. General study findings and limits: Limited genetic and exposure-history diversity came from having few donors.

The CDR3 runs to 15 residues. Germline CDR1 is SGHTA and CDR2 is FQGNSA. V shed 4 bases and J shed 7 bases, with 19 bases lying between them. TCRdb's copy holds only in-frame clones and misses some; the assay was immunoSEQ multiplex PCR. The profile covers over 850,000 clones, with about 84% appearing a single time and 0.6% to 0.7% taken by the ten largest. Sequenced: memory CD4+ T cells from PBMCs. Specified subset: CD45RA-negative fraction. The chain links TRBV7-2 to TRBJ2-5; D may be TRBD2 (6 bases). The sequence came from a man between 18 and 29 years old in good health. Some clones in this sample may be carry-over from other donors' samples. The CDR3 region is CASSWGVAGAGTQYF. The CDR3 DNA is TGTGCCAGCAGCTGGGGGGTAGCTGGCGCGGGGACCCAGTACTTC.